This TCR beta chain was sequenced during a study of T cell repertoires in cytomegalovirus infection (dated by TCRdb to between 2019 and 2020). Regarding the complete study: Alongside well-studied HLA-B-restricted epitopes, the peptide stimulations were aimed at recently identified HLA-C-restricted CMV epitopes, whose presentation resists viral immunomodulation. Donor HLA type was relevant to the analysis, because carriage of CMV infection together with the matching HLA type was indicated by public TCR beta signatures.

The sample's treatment or condition, from its label and the paper: in vitro stimulation with specific CMV peptide epitopes to enrich CMV-specific T cells. V is cut by 5 bases and J by 5 bases, and the space between the germline ends is 9 bases. From a lookup of the germline V gene, CDR1 and CDR2 are SGHDN and FVKESK. The CDR3 runs 12 amino acids, cysteine and phenylalanine included. Of the read, only the CDR3 DNA is kept; its 36 bases are in frame from base 1. Broader findings and caveats from the paper: The ex vivo response was dominated by HLA-C-restricted CMV-specific TCR beta clonotypes, which also provided the single most frequent clonotype in two of eight donors. In both this cohort and an independent cohort of 352 donors, the cumulative frequency of public TCR beta family members distinguished carriers of CMV infection plus the relevant HLA type.

Sequencer: Illumina HiSeq 1500. The public reads were reprocessed in TCRdb via fastp at Q25 and MiXCR, keeping in-frame beta chains. Each entry is one CDR3 protein sequence, shown with its most common DNA and genes. This sample has about 920,000 distinct CDR3 sequences in its table, and roughly 31% of those were observed once. The ten largest clones capture over 12% of the sample. Notes on this clonotype: It lacks a known antigen. Within one base of it there is no much larger clone, and no base qualities were kept.

The specimen was cultured CD8+ T cells from PBMCs, collected from culture after CMV antigen stimulation. This chain is built from TRBV14 and TRBJ1-1; no confident D gene assignment can be made. This sequence originates from a human donor in good health (CMV status not recorded). Some clones in this sample may be carry-over from other donors' samples. The CDR3: CASSERRTEAFF. The nucleotide sequence reads TGTGCCAGCAGCGAACGTCGGACTGAAGCTTTCTTT. The reference TRBV14 and TRBJ1-1 proteins fill in what lies around the CDR3, so the full variable domain reads EAGVTQFPSHSVIEKGQTVTLRCDPISGHDNLYWYRRVMGKEIKFLLHFVKESKQDESGMPNNRFLAERTGGTYSTLKVQPAELEDSGVYFCASSERRTEAFFGQGTRLTVV.